This T cell receptor (beta chain) was retrieved from a study of regulatory dendritic cells for organ transplantation. The study's findings and limits: Regulatory dendritic cells appeared to expand memory CD8+ clones less than mature ones. Resting memory CD8+ T cells held the most alloreactive clonotypes.

Germline values: CDR1 LNHDA, CDR2 SQIVND (reference sequence). V lost 3 bases, J lost 1 base, and 6 bases stayed unmatched. There are 16 residues in the CDR3. Points on this clone: Its specificity is not known.

Naive CD45RA+ and memory CD45RO+ CD4+ or CD8+ T cells were FACS-sorted. Data came from immunoSEQ multiplex PCR; TCRdb stores just in-frame clones and leaves some out. The data hold fewer than 25,000 clones, with 74% observed a single time. The clonotype was recovered from a human donor in good health. Material: memory CD4+ T cells from blood. Noted subset: CD45RO+ memory T cells. J is TRBJ1-1 and V is TRBV19; 9 bases line up with TRBD1. Here the CDR3 reads CASSIEGTGRNTEAFF. The CDR3 nucleotides read TGTGCCAGTAGTATTGAAGGGACAGGGAGGAACACTGAAGCTTTCTTT.